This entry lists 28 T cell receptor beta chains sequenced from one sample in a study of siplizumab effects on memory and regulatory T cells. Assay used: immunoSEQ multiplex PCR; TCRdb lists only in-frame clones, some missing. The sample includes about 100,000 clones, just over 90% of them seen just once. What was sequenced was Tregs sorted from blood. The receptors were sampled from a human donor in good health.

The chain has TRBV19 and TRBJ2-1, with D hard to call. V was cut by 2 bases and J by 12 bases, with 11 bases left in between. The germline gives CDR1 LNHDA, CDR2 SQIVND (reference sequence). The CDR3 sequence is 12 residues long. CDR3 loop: CASSISSGGQFF. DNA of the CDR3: TGTGCCAGTAGTATATCGTCGGGCGGGCAGTTCTTC.

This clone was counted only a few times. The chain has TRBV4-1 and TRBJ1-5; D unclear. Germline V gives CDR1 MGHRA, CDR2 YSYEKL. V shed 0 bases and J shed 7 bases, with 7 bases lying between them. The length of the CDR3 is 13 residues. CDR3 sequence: CASSQDTRQPQHF. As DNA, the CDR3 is TGCGCCAGCAGCCAAGATACAAGGCAGCCCCAGCATTTT.

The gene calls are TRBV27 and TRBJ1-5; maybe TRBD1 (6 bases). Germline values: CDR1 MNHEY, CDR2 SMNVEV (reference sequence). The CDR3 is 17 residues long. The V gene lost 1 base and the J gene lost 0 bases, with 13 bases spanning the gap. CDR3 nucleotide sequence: TGTGCCAGCAGTTTATACGGACAGACATATAGCAATCAGCCCCAGCATTTT. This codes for CASSLYGQTYSNQPQHF.

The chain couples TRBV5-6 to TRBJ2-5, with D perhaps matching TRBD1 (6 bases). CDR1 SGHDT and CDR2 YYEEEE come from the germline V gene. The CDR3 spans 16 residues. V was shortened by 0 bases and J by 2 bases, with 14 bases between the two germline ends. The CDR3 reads CASSLGWWGQQETQYF. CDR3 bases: TGTGCCAGCAGCTTGGGGTGGTGGGGGCAACAAGAGACCCAGTACTTC. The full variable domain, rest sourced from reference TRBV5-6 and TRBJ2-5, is DAGVTQSPTHLIKTRGQQVTLRCSPKSGHDTVSWYQQALGQGPQFIFQYYEEEERQRGNFPDRFSGHQFPNYSSELNVNALLLGDSALYLCASSLGWWGQQETQYFGPGTRLLVL.

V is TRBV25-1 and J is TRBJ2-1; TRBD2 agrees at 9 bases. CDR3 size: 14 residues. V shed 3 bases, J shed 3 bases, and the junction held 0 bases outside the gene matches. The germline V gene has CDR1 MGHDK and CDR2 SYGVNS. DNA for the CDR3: TGTGCCAGCAGTGAGCGGGAGGGCTACAATGAGCAGTTCTTC. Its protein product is CASSEREGYNEQFF.

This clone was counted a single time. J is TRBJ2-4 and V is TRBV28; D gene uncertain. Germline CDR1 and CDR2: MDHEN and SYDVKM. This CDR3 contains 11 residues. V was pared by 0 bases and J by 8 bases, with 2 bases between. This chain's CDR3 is CASSLWDIQYF. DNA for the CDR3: TGTGCCAGCAGTTTATGGGACATTCAGTACTTC.

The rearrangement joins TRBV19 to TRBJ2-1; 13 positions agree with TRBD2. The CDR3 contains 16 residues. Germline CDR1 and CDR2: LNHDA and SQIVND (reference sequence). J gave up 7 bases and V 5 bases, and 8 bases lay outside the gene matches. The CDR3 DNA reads TGTGCCAGTAGTCCCTTCGGACTAGCGGGAGTTAATGAGCAGTTCTTC. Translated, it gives CASSPFGLAGVNEQFF.

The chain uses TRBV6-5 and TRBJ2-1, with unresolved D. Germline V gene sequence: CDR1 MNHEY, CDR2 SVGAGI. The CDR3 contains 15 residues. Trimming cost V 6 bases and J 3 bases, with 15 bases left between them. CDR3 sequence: CASRSLRRFYNEQFF. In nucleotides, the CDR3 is TGTGCCAGCAGATCCCTGAGGCGGTTCTACAATGAGCAGTTCTTC.

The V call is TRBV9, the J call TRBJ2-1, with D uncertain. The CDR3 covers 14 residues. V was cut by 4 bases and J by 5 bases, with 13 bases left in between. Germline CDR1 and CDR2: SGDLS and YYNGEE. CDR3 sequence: CASSLYHRDNEQFF. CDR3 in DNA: TGTGCCAGCAGCCTCTACCACCGGGACAATGAGCAGTTCTTC.

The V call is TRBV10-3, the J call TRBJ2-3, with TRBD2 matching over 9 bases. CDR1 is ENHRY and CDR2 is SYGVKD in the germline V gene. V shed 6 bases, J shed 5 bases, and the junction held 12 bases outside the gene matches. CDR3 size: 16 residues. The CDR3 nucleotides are TGTGCCATCAGCCGGACTAGCGCAAACCCGGGAGATACGCAGTATTTT. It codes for CAISRTSANPGDTQYF.

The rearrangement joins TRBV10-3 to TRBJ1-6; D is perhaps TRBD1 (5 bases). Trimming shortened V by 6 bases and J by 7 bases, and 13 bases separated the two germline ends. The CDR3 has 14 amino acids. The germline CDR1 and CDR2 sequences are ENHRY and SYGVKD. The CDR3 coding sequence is TGTGCCATCAGGGTAGACAGTGGGAATTCACCCCTCCACTTT. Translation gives CAIRVDSGNSPLHF.

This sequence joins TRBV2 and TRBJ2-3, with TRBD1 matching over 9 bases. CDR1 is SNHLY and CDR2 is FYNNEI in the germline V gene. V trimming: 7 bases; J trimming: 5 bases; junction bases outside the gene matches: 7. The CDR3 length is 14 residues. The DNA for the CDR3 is TGTGCCAGCATACCGGGACAGGGTGTAGATACGCAGTATTTT. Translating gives CASIPGQGVDTQYF.

CDR3 region: CASSSTGFPGINGYTF. The CDR3 region has the DNA TGTGCCAGCAGCTCCACAGGGTTCCCGGGGATTAACGGCTACACCTTC. V is TRBV5-6 and J is TRBJ1-2; weak D call: TRBD1 (6 bases). The CDR3 covers 16 residues. The germline V gene has CDR1 SGHDT and CDR2 YYEEEE. Trimming removed 3 bases from V and 8 bases from J, with 23 bases in between.

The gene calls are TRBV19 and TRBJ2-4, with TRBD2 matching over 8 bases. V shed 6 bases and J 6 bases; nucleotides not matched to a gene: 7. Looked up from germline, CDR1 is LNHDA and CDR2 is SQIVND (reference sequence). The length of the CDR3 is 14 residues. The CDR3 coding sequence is TGTGCCAGTAGACCCTCGGGAGGGGGAAACATTCAGTACTTC. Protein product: CASRPSGGGNIQYF. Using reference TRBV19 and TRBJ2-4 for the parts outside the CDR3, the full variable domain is DGGITQSPKYLFRKEGQNVTLSCEQNLNHDAMYWYRQDPGQGLRLIYYSQIVNDFQKGDIAEGYSVSREKKESFPLTVTSAQKNPTAFYLCASRPSGGGNIQYFGAGTRLSVL.

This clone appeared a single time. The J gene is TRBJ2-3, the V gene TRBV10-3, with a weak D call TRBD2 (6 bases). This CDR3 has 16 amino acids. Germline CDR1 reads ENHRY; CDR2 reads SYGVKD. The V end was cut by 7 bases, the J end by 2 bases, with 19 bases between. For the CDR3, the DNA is TGTGCCATCACGGCTTCAGTCCGGGAGCACACAGATACGCAGTATTTT. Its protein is CAITASVREHTDTQYF.

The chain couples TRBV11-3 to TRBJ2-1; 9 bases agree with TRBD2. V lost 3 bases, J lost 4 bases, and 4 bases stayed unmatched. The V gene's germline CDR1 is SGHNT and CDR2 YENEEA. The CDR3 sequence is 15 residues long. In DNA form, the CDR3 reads TGTGCCAGCAGCTTGGCTAGCGGGGTATACAATGAGCAGTTCTTC. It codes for CASSLASGVYNEQFF.

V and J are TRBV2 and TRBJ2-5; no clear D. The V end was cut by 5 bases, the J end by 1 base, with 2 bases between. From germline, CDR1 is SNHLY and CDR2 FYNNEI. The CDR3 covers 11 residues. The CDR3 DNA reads TGTGCCAGCAGTCTCCAAGAGACCCAGTACTTC. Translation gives CASSLQETQYF. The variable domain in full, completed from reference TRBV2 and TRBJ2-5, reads EPEVTQTPSHQVTQMGQEVILRCVPISNHLYFYWYRQILGQKVEFLVSFYNNEISEKSEIFDDQFSVERPDGSNFTLKIRSTKLEDSAMYFCASSLQETQYFGPGTRLLVL.

DNA of the CDR3: TGTGCCAGCAGCTTGTCGGCGGGAGTCGGGTCCCAGTACTTC. It encodes CASSLSAGVGSQYF. The chain joins TRBV5-6 to TRBJ2-5, with TRBD2 matching 7 bases. Germline V CDR1 and CDR2: SGHDT, YYEEEE. CDR3 length: 14 amino acids. V dropped 1 base and J dropped 9; count of bases not matched to a gene: 9.

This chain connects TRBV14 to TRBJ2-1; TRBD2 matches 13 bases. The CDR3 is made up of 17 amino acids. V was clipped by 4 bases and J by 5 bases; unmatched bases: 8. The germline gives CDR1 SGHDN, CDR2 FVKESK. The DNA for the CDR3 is TGTGCCAGCAGCCTACGGACTAGCGGGAGAGCCAACAATGAGCAGTTCTTC. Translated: CASSLRTSGRANNEQFF.

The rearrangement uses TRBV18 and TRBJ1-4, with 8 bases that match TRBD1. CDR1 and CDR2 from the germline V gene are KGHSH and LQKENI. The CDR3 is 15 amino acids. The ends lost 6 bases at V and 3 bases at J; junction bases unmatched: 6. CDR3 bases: TGTGCCAGCTCCCGGACAGGGCAGGCTAATGAAAAACTGTTTTTT. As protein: CASSRTGQANEKLFF.

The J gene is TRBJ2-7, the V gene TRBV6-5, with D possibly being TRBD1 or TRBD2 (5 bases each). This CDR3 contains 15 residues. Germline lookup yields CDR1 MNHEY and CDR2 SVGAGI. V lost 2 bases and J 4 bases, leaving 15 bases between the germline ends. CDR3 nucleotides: TGTGCCAGCAGTTACGGGACCGCCGGGCGGTACGAGCAGTACTTC. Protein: CASSYGTAGRYEQYF.

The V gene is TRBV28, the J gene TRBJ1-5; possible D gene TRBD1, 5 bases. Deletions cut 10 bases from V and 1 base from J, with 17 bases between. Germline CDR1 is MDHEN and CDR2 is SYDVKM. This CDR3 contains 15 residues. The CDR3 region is CATQGAGFSNQPQHF. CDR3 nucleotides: TGTGCCACCCAGGGAGCGGGGTTCAGCAATCAGCCCCAGCATTTT.

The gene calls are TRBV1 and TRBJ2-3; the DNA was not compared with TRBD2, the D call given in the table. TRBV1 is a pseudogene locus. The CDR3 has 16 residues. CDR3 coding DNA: TGCACCAGCAGCCAAGATGAACGAGGGTGCACAGATACGCAGTATTTT. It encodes CTSSQDERGCTDTQYF.

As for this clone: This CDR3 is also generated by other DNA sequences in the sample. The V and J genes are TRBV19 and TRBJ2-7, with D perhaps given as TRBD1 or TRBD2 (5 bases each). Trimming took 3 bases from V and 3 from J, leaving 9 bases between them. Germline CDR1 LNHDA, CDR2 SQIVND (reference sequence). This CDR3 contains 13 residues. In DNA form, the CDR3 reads TGTGCCAGTAGTATCGGGACGGGCTACGAGCAGTACTTC. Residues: CASSIGTGYEQYF.

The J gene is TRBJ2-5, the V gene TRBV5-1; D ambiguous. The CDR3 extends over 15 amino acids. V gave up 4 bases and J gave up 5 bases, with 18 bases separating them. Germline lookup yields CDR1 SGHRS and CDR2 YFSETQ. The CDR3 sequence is CASSPTPVSRETQYF. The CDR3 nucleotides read TGCGCCAGCAGCCCGACCCCGGTCAGTAGGGAGACCCAGTACTTC.

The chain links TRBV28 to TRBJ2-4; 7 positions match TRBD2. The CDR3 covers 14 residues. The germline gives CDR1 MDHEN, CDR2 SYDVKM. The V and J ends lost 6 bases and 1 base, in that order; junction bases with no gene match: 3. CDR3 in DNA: TGTGCCAGCAGGGAGGGAGGGGCCAAAAACATTCAGTACTTC. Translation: CASREGGAKNIQYF.

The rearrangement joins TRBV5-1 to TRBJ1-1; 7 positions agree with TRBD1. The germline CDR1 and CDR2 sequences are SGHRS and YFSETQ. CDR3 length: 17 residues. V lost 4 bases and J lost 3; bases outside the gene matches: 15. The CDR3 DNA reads TGCGCCAGCAGCGACCCGTTAAGACAGGGTCCCTACACTGAAGCTTTCTTT. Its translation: CASSDPLRQGPYTEAFF.

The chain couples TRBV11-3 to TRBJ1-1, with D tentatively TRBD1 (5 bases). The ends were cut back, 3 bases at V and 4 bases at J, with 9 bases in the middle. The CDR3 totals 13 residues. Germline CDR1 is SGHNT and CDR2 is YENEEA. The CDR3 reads CASSFLGGTEAFF. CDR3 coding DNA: TGTGCCAGCAGCTTTTTGGGGGGCACTGAAGCTTTCTTT.